This T cell receptor (beta chain) was captured by sequencing in a study of CD8+ T cells in alopecia areata. Turning to the study itself: Patients took tofacitinib for 6 to 18 months, followed by 6 drug-free months.

TCR sequencing used cDNA made by reverse transcription of extracted RNA. Sequencing used immunoSEQ multiplex PCR; TCRdb keeps in-frame clones, though not all of them. The table lists about 280,000 clones, 58% of them singletons, with about 1.8% in the top ten. Regarding treatment: oral pan-JAK inhibitor, 5-10 mg twice daily. The ends were cut back, 3 bases at V and 3 bases at J, with 15 bases in the middle. This CDR3 region has 15 residues. Germline V gene sequence: CDR1 SGHRS, CDR2 YFSETQ. The source of this sequence is a human donor with alopecia areata. The chain employs TRBV5-1 and TRBJ2-5; TRBD2 might be the D (6 bases). This sample comprised CD4+ T cells sorted from blood, obtained at week 24, from a patient treated with tofacitinib. The CDR3 sequence is CASSSAGRREETQYF. CDR3 in DNA: TGCGCCAGCAGCTCGGCAGGGAGGAGGGAAGAGACCCAGTACTTC.